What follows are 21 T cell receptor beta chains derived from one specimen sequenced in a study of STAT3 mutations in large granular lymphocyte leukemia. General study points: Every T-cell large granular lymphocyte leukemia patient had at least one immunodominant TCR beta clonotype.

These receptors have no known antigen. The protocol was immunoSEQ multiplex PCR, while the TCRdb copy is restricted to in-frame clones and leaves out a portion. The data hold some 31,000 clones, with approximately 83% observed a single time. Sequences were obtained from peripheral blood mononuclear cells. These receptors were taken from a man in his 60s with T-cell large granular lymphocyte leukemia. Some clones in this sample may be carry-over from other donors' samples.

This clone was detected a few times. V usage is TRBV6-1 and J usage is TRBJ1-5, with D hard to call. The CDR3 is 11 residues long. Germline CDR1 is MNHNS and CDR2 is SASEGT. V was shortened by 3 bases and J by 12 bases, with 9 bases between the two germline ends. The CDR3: CASSDKWRQHF. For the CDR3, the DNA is TGTGCCAGCAGTGACAAATGGCGCCAGCATTTT.

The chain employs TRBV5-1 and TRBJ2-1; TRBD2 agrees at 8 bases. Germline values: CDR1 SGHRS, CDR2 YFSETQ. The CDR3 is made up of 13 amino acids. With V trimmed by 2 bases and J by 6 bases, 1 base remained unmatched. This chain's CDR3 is CASSLSGSNEQFF. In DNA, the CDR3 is TGCGCCAGCAGCTTAAGCGGGAGCAATGAGCAGTTCTTC.

CDR3 in amino acids: CASSFSLSGGETQYF. The CDR3 nucleotides read TGCGCCAGCAGCTTTAGTCTAAGCGGGGGGGAGACCCAGTACTTC. The chain uses TRBV5-1 and TRBJ2-5; 9 bases align to TRBD2. The CDR3 is made up of 15 amino acids. CDR1 is SGHRS and CDR2 is YFSETQ in the germline V gene. V lost 2 bases to trimming and J lost 5 bases; unmatched junction nucleotides: 7.

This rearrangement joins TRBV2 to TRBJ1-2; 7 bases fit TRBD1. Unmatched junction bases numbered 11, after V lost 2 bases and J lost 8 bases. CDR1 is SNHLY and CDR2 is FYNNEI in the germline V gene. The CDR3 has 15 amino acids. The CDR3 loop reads CASSERQGPLDGYTF. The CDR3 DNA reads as TGTGCCAGCAGTGAACGACAGGGACCTTTGGACGGCTACACCTTC.

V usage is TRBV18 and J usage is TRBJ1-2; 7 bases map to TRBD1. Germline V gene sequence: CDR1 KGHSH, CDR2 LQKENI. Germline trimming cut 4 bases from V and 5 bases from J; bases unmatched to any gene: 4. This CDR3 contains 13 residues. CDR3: CASSRQGLYGYTF. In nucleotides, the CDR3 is TGTGCCAGCTCACGACAGGGTCTTTATGGCTACACCTTC.

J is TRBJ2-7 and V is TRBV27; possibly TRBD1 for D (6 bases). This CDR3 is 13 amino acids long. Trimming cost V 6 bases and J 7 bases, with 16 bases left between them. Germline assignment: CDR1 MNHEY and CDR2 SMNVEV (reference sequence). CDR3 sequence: CASSAQGLGEQYF. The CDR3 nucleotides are TGTGCCAGCAGCGCCCAGGGGTTAGGGGAGCAGTACTTC.

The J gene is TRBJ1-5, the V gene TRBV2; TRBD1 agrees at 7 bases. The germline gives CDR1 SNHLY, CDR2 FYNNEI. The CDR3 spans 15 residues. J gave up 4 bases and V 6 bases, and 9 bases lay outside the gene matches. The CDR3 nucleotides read TGTGCCAGCAGGGGGACAGCTGGGAAAAATCAGCCCCAGCATTTT. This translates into CASRGTAGKNQPQHF.

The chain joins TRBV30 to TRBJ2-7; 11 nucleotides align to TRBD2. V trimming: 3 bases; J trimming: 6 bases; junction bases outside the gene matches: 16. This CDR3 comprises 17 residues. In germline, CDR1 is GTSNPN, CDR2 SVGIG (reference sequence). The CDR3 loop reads CAWSDLTLLAGELEQYF. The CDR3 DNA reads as TGTGCCTGGAGCGACCTTACATTACTAGCGGGGGAACTCGAGCAGTACTTC.

The CDR3 protein is CASSSGLALHF. CDR3 nucleotide sequence: TGTGCCAGCAGTTCGGGACTAGCCCTCCACTTT. The chain employs TRBV25-1 and TRBJ1-6, with D tentatively TRBD1 (5 bases). Germline loops: CDR1 MGHDK, CDR2 SYGVNS. The CDR3 extends over 11 amino acids. V gave up 5 bases and J gave up 14 bases, with 10 bases separating them.

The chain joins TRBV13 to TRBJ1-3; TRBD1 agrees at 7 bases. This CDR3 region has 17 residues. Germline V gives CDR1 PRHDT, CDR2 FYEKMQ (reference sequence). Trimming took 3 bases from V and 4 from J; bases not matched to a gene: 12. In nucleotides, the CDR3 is TGTGCCAGCAGCTTCGGTCCGGACAGGCTGGAGGGAAACACCATATATTTT. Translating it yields CASSFGPDRLEGNTIYF.

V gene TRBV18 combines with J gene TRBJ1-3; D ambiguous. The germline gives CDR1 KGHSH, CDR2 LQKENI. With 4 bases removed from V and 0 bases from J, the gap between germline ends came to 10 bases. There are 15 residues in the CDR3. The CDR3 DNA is TGTGCCAGCTCACGGACGCAAAGCTCTGGAAACACCATATATTTT. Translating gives CASSRTQSSGNTIYF. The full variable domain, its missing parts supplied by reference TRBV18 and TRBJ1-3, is NAGVMQNPRHLVRRRGQEARLRCSPMKGHSHVYWYRQLPEEGLKFMVYLQKENIIDESGMPKERFSAEFPKEGPSILRIQQVVRGDSAAYFCASSRTQSSGNTIYFGEGSWLTVV.

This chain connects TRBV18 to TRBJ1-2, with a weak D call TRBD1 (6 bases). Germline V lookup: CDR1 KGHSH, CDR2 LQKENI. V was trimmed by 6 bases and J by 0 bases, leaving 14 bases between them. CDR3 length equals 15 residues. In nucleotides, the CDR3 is TGTGCCAGCTCCCTCAACGACAGGCCTAACTATGGCTACACCTTC. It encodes CASSLNDRPNYGYTF.

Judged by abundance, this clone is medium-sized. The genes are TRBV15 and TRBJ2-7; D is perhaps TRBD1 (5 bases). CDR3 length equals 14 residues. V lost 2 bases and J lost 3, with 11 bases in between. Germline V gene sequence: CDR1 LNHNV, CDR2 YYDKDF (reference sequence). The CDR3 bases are TGTGCCACCAGCAGATTCCCCGACAGCTACGAGCAGTACTTC. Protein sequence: CATSRFPDSYEQYF.

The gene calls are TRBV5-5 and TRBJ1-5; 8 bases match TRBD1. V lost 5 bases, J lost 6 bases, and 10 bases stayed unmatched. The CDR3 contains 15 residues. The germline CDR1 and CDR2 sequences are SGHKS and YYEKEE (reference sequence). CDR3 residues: CASSHTGGSGQPQHF. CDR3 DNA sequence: TGTGCCAGCAGTCACACAGGGGGTTCAGGTCAGCCCCAGCATTTT.

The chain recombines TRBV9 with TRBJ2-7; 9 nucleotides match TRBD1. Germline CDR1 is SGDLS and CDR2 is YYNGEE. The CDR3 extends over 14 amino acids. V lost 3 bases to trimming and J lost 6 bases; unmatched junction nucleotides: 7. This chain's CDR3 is CASSALGTGREQYF. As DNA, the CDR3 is TGTGCCAGCAGCGCCCTCGGGACAGGGCGCGAGCAGTACTTC. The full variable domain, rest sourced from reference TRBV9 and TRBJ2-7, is DSGVTQTPKHLITATGQRVTLRCSPRSGDLSVYWYQQSLDQGLQFLIQYYNGEERAKGNILERFSAQQFPDLHSELNLSSLELGDSALYFCASSALGTGREQYFGPGTRLTVT.

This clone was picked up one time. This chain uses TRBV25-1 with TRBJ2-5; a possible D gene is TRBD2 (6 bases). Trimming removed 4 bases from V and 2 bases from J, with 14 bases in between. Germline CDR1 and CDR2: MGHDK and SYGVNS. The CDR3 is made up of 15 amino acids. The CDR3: CASSVPSVYQETQYF. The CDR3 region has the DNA TGTGCCAGCAGTGTCCCTAGCGTGTATCAAGAGACCCAGTACTTC.

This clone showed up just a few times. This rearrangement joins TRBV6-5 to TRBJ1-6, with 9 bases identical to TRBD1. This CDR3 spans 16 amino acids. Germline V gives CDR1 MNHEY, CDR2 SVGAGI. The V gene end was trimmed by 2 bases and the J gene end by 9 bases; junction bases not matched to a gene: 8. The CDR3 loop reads CASSYAAGTGFSPLHF. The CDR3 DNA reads TGTGCCAGCAGTTACGCTGCAGGGACAGGGTTTTCACCCCTCCACTTT.

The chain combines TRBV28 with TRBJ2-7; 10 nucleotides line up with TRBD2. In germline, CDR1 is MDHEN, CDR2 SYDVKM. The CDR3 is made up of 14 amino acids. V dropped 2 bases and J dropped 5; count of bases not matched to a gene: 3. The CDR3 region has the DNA TGTGCCAGCAGTTTACTAGCGGGAGCCCACGAGCAGTACTTC. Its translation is CASSLLAGAHEQYF.

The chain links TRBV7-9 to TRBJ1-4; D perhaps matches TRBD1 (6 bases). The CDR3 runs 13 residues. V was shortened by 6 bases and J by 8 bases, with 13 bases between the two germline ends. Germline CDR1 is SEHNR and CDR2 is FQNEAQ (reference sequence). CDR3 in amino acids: CASSSSGAEKLFF. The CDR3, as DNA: TGTGCCAGCAGTTCCTCAGGGGCAGAAAAACTGTTTTTT.

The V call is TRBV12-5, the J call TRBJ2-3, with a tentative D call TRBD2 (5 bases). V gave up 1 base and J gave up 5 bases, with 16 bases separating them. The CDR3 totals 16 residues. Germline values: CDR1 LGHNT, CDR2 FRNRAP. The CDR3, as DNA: TGTGCTAGTGGTTTGGGAGCGGCCTCCGCGGGAGATACGCAGTATTTT. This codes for CASGLGAASAGDTQYF. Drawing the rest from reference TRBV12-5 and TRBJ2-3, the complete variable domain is DARVTQTPRHKVTEMGQEVTMRCQPILGHNTVFWYRQTMMQGLELLAYFRNRAPLDDSGMPKDRFSAEMPDATLATLKIQPSEPRDSAVYFCASGLGAASAGDTQYFGPGTRLTVL.

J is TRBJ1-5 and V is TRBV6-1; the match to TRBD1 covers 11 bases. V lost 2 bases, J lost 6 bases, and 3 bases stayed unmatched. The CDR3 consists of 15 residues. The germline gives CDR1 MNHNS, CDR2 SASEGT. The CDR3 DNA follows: TGTGCCAGCAGTGAACAGGGACAGGGGGTTCAGCCCCAGCATTTT. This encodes CASSEQGQGVQPQHF.